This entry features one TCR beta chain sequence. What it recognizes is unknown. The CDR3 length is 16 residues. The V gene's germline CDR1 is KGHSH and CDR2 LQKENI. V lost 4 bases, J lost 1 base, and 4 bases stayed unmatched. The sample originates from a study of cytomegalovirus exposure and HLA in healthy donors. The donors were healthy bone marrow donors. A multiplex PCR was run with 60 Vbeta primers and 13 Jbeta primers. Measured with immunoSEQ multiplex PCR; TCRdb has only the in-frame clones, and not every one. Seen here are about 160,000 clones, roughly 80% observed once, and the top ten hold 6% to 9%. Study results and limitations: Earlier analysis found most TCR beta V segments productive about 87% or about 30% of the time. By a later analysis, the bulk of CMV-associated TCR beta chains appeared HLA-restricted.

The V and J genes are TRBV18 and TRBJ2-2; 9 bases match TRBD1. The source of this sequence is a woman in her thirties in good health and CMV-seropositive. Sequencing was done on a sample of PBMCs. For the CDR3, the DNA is TGTGCCAGCTCACGGGACAGGGCCAAGAACACCGGGGAGCTGTTTTTT. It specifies CASSRDRAKNTGELFF.